This passage covers 6 T cell receptor beta chains from one sample sequenced in a study of shared clonotypes between healthy human individuals. Assay used: immunoSEQ multiplex PCR; TCRdb lists only in-frame clones, some missing. The sample carries some 1 million clones, roughly 80% recorded once. Sequenced input: memory CD4+ T cells sorted from blood. Indicated subset: CD45RA-negative fraction. The receptor set was obtained from a man younger than 35 in good health.

V usage is TRBV7-8 and J usage is TRBJ2-3, with TRBD1 as a possible D gene (6 bases). V shed 5 bases and J shed 3 bases, with 18 bases lying between them. Germline values: CDR1 SGHVS, CDR2 FQNEAQ. CDR3 length equals 16 residues. The CDR3 DNA sequence: TGTGCCAGCAGCCGATTACAGGGAACGGGAACAGATACGCAGTATTTT. Protein sequence: CASSRLQGTGTDTQYF. The full variable domain, completed using reference TRBV7-8 and TRBJ2-3, is GAGVSQSPRYKVAKRGQDVALRCDPISGHVSLFWYQQALGQGPEFLTYFQNEAQLDKSGLPSDRFFAERPEGSVSTLKIQRTQQEDSAVYLCASSRLQGTGTDTQYFGPGTRLTVL.

This clone was recorded a few times. The V and J genes are TRBV10-3 and TRBJ2-7; unclear D gene. CDR1 is ENHRY, CDR2 SYGVKD, per germline. This CDR3 is 14 amino acids long. Trimming took 5 bases from V and 6 from J, leaving 17 bases between them. The CDR3 loop is CAISKDGPESEQYF. CDR3 sequence (DNA): TGTGCCATCAGTAAAGACGGTCCGGAGAGCGAGCAGTACTTC.

This clone has just a few counts. The chain links TRBV18 to TRBJ1-1; possibly TRBD1 for D (6 bases). Trimming removed 6 bases from V and 1 base from J, with 12 bases in between. The CDR3 is 14 residues long. Germline V gene lookup returns CDR1 KGHSH and CDR2 LQKENI. This CDR3 is CASSATDRNTEAFF. In nucleotides, the CDR3 is TGTGCCAGCTCCGCTACGGACAGGAACACTGAAGCTTTCTTT.

The J gene is TRBJ2-7, the V gene TRBV11-2; 8 bases align to TRBD1. The CDR3 is 14 residues long. The trim removed 2 bases at V and 3 bases at J, leaving 3 bases unmatched. Germline loops: CDR1 SGHAT, CDR2 FQNNGV. The CDR3: CASSLNRGFYEQYF. The CDR3 DNA reads as TGTGCCAGCAGCTTAAACAGGGGGTTCTACGAGCAGTACTTC.

The chain uses TRBV7-9 and TRBJ2-3; D may match TRBD1 or TRBD2 (5 bases each). V lost 1 base and J 1 base, leaving 9 bases between the germline ends. The CDR3 sequence is 15 residues long. CDR1 is SEHNR and CDR2 is FQNEAQ in the germline V gene (reference sequence). This CDR3 is CASSLVGTGTDTQYF. The DNA of the CDR3 is TGTGCCAGCAGCTTAGTCGGGACGGGCACAGATACGCAGTATTTT. Complete variable domain (other parts from reference TRBV7-9 and TRBJ2-3): DTGVSQNPRHKITKRGQNVTFRCDPISEHNRLYWYRQTLGQGPEFLTYFQNEAQLEKSRLLSDRFSAERPKGSFSTLEIQRTEQGDSAMYLCASSLVGTGTDTQYFGPGTRLTVL.

The V and J genes are TRBV5-8 and TRBJ1-5; the match to TRBD1 covers 9 bases. This CDR3 has 15 residues. Germline V lookup: CDR1 SGHTS, CDR2 YDEGEE. The ends lost 2 bases at V and 5 bases at J; junction bases unmatched: 5. The CDR3 DNA is TGTGCCAGCAGCTTTGCGGGACAGGGTCATCAGCCCCAGCATTTT. Encoded protein: CASSFAGQGHQPQHF.